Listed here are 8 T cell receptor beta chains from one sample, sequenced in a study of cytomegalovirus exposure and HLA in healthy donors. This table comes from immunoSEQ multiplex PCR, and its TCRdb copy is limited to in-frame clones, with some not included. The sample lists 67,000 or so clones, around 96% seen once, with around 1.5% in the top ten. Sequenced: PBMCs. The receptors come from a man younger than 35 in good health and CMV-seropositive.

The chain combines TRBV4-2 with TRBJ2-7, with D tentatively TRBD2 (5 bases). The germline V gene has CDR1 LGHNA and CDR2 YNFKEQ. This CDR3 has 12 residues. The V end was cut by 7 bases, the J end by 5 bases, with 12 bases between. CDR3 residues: CASMASNNEQYF. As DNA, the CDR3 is TGTGCCAGCATGGCTAGCAATAACGAGCAGTACTTC.

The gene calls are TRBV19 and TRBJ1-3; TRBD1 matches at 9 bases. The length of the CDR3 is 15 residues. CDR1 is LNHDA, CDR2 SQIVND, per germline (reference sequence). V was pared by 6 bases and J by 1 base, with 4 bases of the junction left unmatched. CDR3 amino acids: CASRTQGASGNTIYF. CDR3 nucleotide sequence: TGTGCCAGTAGGACACAGGGGGCTTCTGGAAACACCATATATTTT.

The CDR3 DNA follows: TGCAGCGTTGAAGACACTGAAGCATTGAATGAGCAGTTCTTC. This gives the protein CSVEDTEALNEQFF. The chain joins TRBV29-1 to TRBJ2-1; no clear D. The length of the CDR3 is 14 residues. CDR1 and CDR2 from the germline V gene are SQVTM and ANQGSEA. Trimming removed 0 bases at V and 7 bases at J, with 13 bases between.

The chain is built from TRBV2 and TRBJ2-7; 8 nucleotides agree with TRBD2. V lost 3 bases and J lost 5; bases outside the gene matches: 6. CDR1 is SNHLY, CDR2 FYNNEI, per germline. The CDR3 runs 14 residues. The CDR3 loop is CASSEGRGGHEQYF. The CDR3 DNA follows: TGTGCCAGCAGTGAGGGACGGGGGGGCCACGAGCAGTACTTC.

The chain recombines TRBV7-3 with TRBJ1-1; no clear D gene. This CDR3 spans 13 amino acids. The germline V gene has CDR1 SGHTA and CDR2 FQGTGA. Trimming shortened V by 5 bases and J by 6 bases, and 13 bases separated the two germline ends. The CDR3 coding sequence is TGTGCCAGCAGCACCCACCTCGGGGCTGAAGCTTTCTTT. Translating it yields CASSTHLGAEAFF.

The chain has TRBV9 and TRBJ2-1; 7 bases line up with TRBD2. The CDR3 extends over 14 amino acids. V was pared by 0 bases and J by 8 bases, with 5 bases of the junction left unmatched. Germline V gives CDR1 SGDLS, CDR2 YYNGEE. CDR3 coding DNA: TGTGCCAGCAGCGTAGCGGGGACTATTGATGAGCAGTTCTTC. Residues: CASSVAGTIDEQFF.

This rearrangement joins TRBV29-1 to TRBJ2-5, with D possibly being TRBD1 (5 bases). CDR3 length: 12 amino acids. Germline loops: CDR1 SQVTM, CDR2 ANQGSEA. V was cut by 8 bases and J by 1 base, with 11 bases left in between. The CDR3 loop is CSTQGTQETQYF. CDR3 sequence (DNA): TGCAGCACCCAGGGAACCCAAGAGACCCAGTACTTC. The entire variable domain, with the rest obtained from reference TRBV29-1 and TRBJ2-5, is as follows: SAVISQKPSRDICQRGTSLTIQCQVDSQVTMMFWYRQQPGQSLTLIATANQGSEATYESGFVIDKFPISRPNLTFSTLTVSNMSPEDSSIYLCSTQGTQETQYFGPGTRLLVL.

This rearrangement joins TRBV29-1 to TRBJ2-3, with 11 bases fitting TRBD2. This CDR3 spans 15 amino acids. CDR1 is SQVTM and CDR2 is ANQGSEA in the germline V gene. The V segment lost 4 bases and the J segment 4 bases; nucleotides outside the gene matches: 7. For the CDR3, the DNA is TGCAGCGTTGGTCAGAGTAGCGGGGGGGCAGATACGCAGTATTTT. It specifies CSVGQSSGGADTQYF.